Listed here are 2 T cell receptor beta chains from one sample, sequenced in a study of OX40 agonist ivuxolimab in advanced cancers. Assay used: immunoSEQ multiplex PCR; TCRdb lists only in-frame clones, some missing. This table holds some 65,000 clones, roughly 87% found once. The sequences come from CD4+ or CD8+ T cells sorted from blood, collected in a trial of the OX40 agonist ivuxolimab. These receptors all come from an adult with an advanced solid tumor such as melanoma, head and neck, liver or kidney cancer.

This chain links TRBV28 with TRBJ2-7, with TRBD2 identical over 11 bases. Trimming cost V 6 bases and J 2 bases; bases outside gene matches: 6. The CDR3 totals 15 residues. The germline gives CDR1 MDHEN, CDR2 SYDVKM. CDR3 region: CASRPGTSGTYEQYF. The CDR3 region has the DNA TGTGCCAGCAGACCCGGGACTAGCGGCACCTACGAGCAGTACTTC. Full variable domain (remainder filled in from reference TRBV28 and TRBJ2-7): DVKVTQSSRYLVKRTGEKVFLECVQDMDHENMFWYRQDPGLGLRLIYFSYDVKMKEKGDIPEGYSVSREKKERFSLILESASTNQTSMYLCASRPGTSGTYEQYFGPGTRLTVT.

This chain joins TRBV11-2 and TRBJ1-2; no clear D. V dropped 0 bases and J dropped 4 bases, with 9 bases sitting between them. The CDR3 sequence is 14 residues long. The germline V gene encodes CDR1 SGHAT and CDR2 FQNNGV. The CDR3 DNA reads as TGTGCCAGCAGCTTAGACAGGACGGGCTATGGCTACACCTTC. Its protein product is CASSLDRTGYGYTF. Using reference TRBV11-2 and TRBJ1-2 for the parts outside the CDR3, the full variable domain is EAGVAQSPRYKIIEKRQSVAFWCNPISGHATLYWYQQILGQGPKLLIQFQNNGVVDDSQLPKDRFSAERLKGVDSTLKIQPAKLEDSAVYLCASSLDRTGYGYTFGSGTRLTVV.